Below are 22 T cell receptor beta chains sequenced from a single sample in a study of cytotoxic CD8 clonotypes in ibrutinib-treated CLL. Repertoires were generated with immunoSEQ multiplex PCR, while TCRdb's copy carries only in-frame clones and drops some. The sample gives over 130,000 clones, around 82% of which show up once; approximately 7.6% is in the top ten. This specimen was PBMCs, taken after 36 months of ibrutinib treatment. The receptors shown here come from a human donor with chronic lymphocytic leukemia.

The CDR3 spells CASSLAGTQNTEAFF. The CDR3 bases are TGTGCCAGCAGCTTAGCGGGGACACAGAACACTGAAGCTTTCTTT. This chain links TRBV7-2 with TRBJ1-1; D is perhaps TRBD1 (6 bases). CDR3 length: 15 amino acids. The germline gives CDR1 SGHTA, CDR2 FQGNSA. The V gene lost 0 bases and the J gene lost 1 base, with 9 bases spanning the gap.

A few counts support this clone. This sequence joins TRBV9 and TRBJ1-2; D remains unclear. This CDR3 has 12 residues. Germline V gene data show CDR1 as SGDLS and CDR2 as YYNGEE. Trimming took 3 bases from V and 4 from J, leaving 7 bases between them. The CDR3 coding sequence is TGTGCCAGCAGCGAGTCGGTCTATGGCTACACCTTC. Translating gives CASSESVYGYTF.

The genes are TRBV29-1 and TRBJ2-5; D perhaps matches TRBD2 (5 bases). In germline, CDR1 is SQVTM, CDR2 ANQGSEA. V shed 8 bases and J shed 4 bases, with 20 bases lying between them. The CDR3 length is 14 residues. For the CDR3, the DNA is TGCAGCTTAAAACGAGGGTCGGCGATAGAGACCCAGTACTTC. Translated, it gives CSLKRGSAIETQYF.

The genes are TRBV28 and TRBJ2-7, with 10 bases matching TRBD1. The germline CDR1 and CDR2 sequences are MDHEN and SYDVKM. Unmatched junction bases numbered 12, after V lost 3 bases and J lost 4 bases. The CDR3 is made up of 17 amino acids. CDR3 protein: CASSFLTGGNFLYEQYF. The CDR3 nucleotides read TGTGCCAGCAGTTTTTTGACAGGGGGCAATTTTTTGTACGAGCAGTACTTC.

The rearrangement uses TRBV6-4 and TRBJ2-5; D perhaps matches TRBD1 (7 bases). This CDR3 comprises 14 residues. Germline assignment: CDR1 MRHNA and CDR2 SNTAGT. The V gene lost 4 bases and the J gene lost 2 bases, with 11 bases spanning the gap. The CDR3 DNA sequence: TGTGCCAGCAGTGCGCAGGGGGGACAAGAGACCCAGTACTTC. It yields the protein CASSAQGGQETQYF.

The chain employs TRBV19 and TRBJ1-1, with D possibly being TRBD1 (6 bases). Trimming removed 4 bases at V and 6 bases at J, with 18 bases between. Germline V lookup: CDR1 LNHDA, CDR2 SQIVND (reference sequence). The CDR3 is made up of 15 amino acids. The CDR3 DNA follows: TGTGCCAGTAGTAACCAGGGGCCCCTCTGGGCTGAAGCTTTCTTT. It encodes CASSNQGPLWAEAFF.

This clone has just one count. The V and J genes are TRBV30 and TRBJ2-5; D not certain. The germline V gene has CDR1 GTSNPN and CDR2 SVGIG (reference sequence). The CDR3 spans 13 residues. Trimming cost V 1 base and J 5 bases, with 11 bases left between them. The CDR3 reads CAWSGGVYETQYF. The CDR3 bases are TGTGCCTGGAGTGGTGGGGTTTACGAGACCCAGTACTTC.

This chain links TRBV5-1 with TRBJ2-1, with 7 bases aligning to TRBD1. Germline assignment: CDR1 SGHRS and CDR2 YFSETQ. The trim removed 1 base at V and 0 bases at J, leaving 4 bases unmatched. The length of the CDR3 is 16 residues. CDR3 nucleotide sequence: TGCGCCAGCAGCTTGCAGGGGGTGAGCTCCTACAATGAGCAGTTCTTC. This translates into CASSLQGVSSYNEQFF.

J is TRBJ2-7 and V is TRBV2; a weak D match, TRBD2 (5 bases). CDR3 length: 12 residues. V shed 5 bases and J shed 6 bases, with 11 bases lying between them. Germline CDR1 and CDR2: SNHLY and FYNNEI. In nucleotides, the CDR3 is TGTGCCAGCAGTAATGGAGGCGCCGAGCAGTACTTC. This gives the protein CASSNGGAEQYF.

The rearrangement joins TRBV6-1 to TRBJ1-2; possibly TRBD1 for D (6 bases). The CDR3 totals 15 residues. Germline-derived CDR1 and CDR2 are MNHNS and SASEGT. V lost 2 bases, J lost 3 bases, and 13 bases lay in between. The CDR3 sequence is CASSERGDTDYGYTF. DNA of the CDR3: TGTGCCAGCAGTGAAAGGGGGGACACTGACTATGGCTACACCTTC.

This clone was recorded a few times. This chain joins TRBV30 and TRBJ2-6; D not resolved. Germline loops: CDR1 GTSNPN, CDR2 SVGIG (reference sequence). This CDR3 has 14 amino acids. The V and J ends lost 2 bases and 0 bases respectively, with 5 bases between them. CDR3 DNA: TGTGCCTGGAGTCGCCCCTCTGGGGCCAACGTCCTGACTTTC. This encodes CAWSRPSGANVLTF.

This CDR3 reads CATSRGLVDSGNTIYF. The CDR3 DNA reads as TGTGCCACCAGCAGAGGCCTTGTGGACTCTGGAAACACCATATATTTT. This chain uses TRBV15 with TRBJ1-3; no clear D. Germline-derived CDR1 and CDR2 are LNHNV and YYDKDF (reference sequence). The CDR3 runs to 16 residues. Trimming pared 1 base from V and 0 bases from J, leaving 10 bases between.

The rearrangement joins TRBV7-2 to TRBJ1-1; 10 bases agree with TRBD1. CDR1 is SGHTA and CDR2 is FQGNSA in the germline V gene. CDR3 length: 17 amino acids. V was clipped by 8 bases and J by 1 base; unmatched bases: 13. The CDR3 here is CASLPYGTGVENTEAFF. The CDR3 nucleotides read TGTGCCAGCTTGCCTTACGGGACAGGGGTAGAGAACACTGAAGCTTTCTTT. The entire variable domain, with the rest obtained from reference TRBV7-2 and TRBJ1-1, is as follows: GAGVSQSPSNKVTEKGKDVELRCDPISGHTALYWYRQSLGQGLEFLIYFQGNSAPDKSGLPSDRFSAERTGGSVSTLTIQRTQQEDSAVYLCASLPYGTGVENTEAFFGQGTRLTVV.

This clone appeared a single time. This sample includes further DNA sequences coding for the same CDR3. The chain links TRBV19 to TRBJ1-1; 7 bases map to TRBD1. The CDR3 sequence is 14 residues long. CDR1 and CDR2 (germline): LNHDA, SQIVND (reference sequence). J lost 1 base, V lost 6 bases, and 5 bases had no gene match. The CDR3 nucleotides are TGTGCCAGTAGCCCAAGGACAGGGAACACTGAAGCTTTCTTT. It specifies CASSPRTGNTEAFF.

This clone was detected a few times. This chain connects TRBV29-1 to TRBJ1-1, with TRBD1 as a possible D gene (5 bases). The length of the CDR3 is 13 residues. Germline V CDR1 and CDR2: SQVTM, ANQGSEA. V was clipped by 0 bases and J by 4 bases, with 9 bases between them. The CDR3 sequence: CSVEDDRVTEAFF. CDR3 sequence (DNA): TGCAGCGTTGAAGACGACAGAGTCACTGAAGCTTTCTTT.

The CDR3 DNA is TGCAGCGTTGACGCTAACACTGAAGCTTTCTTT. Amino acid sequence: CSVDANTEAFF. This chain connects TRBV29-1 to TRBJ1-1; D not resolved. Germline lookup yields CDR1 SQVTM and CDR2 ANQGSEA. Trimming stripped 3 bases from V and 2 bases from J, with 4 bases between. The CDR3 totals 11 residues.

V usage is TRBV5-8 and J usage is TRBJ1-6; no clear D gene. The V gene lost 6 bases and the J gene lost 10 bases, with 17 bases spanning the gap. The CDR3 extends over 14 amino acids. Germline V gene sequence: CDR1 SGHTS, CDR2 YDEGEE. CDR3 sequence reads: CASTRDWAGSPLHF. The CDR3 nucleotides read TGTGCCAGCACCCGAGACTGGGCAGGATCACCCCTCCACTTT.

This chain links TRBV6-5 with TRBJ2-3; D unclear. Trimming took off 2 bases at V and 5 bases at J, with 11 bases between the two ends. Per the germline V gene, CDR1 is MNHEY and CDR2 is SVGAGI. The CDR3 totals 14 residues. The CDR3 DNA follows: TGTGCCAGCAGTTACGCCTTAGTCGGAGATACGCAGTATTTT. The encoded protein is CASSYALVGDTQYF.

The CDR3 loop is CASSQDIGFNYGYTF. Here the CDR3 DNA reads TGTGCCAGCAGCCAAGATATAGGTTTCAACTATGGCTACACCTTC. The rearrangement joins TRBV14 to TRBJ1-2; D ambiguous. Germline V lookup: CDR1 SGHDN, CDR2 FVKESK. V lost 0 bases and J lost 2, with 10 bases in between. This CDR3 has 15 amino acids.

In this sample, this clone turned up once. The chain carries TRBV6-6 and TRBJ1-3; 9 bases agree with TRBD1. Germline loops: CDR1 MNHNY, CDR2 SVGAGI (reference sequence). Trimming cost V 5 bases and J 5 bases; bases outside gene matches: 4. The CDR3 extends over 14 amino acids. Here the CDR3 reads CASSDTGGRNTIYF. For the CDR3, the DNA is TGTGCCAGCAGTGATACAGGGGGCAGAAACACCATATATTTT.

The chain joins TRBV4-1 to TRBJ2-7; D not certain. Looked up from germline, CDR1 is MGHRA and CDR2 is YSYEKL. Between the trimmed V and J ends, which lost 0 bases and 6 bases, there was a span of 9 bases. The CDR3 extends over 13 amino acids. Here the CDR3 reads CASSQDHAPEQYF. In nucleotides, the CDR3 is TGCGCCAGCAGCCAAGATCATGCTCCCGAGCAGTACTTC.

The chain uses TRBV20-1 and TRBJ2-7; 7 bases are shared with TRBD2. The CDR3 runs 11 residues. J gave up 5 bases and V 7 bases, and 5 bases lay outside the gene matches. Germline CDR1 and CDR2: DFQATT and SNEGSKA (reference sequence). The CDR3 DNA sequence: TGCAGTGGCGGGAGTTTCGACGAGCAGTACTTC. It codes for CSGGSFDEQYF.